The 19 T cell receptor beta chains given below trace back to one sample, sequenced in a study of blood T cells in healthy people across ages. Next came a second PCR, run for about 6 to 12 cycles, which used a sample-barcoded 5' primer along with a J-beta primer mix. From the 5' RACE reads, TCRdb called clonotypes with MiXCR, one entry per CDR3 protein. The repertoire holds about 1.1 million distinct CDR3 sequences, with more than 30% as singletons. What was sequenced was blood. The source of these receptors is a man between 18 and 29 years old in good health.

This clonotype was detected a few times. The genes are TRBV7-9 and TRBJ2-5; D is ambiguous. V was trimmed by 1 base and J by 5 bases, leaving 11 bases between them. Germline V lookup: CDR1 SEHNR, CDR2 FQNEAQ (reference sequence). CDR3 length: 14 residues. CDR3 bases: TGTGCCAGCAGCTTAGTTAGAACCCTGGAGACCCAGTACTTC. It translates to CASSLVRTLETQYF.

The table lists this clonotype with a few counts. The chain recombines TRBV20-1 with TRBJ1-2; unclear D gene. Trimming pared 4 bases from V and 6 bases from J, leaving 3 bases between. CDR1 is DFQATT, CDR2 SNEGSKA, per germline (reference sequence). This CDR3 contains 9 residues. The CDR3 region is CSAKDGYTF. The DNA of the CDR3 is TGCAGTGCTAAGGATGGCTACACCTTC.

This clonotype was detected a few times. The chain employs TRBV7-8 and TRBJ1-1; a possible D gene is TRBD1 (6 bases). CDR3 length equals 14 residues. Germline CDR1 SGHVS, CDR2 FQNEAQ. V was cut by 5 bases and J by 1 base, with 11 bases left in between. Here the CDR3 DNA reads TGTGCCAGCAGCCCACTACAGGGGAACACTGAAGCTTTCTTT. Translation gives CASSPLQGNTEAFF.

The count of this clonotype is one. The rearrangement joins TRBV2 to TRBJ1-5; no clear D gene. Germline CDR1 SNHLY, CDR2 FYNNEI. There are 13 residues in the CDR3. V lost 7 bases and J lost 6, with 13 bases in between. The CDR3 DNA sequence: TGTGCCAGCACCGCCAGGACCCTTCAGCCCCAGCATTTT. It codes for CASTARTLQPQHF.

The chain uses TRBV7-2 and TRBJ1-4; the D gene is possibly TRBD1 (6 bases). V gave up 5 bases and J gave up 4 bases, with 17 bases separating them. CDR3 length equals 16 residues. Germline lookup yields CDR1 SGHTA and CDR2 FQGNSA. CDR3 nucleotides: TGTGCCAGCAGCATCCGGGGGGGCAGGGTTAATGAAAAACTGTTTTTT. Amino acid sequence: CASSIRGGRVNEKLFF.

The gene calls are TRBV5-1 and TRBJ2-1, with D perhaps assigned TRBD1 or TRBD2 (5 bases each). The CDR3 consists of 15 residues. Germline CDR1 is SGHRS and CDR2 is YFSETQ. V was clipped by 0 bases and J by 5 bases, with 12 bases between them. Written as DNA, the CDR3 is TGCGCCAGCAGCTTGGTGGGGCCGGAGGACAATGAGCAGTTCTTC. Protein: CASSLVGPEDNEQFF. The full variable domain, with the rest looked up from reference TRBV5-1 and TRBJ2-1, is KAGVTQTPRYLIKTRGQQVTLSCSPISGHRSVSWYQQTPGQGLQFLFEYFSETQRNKGNFPGRFSGRQFSNSRSEMNVSTLELGDSALYLCASSLVGPEDNEQFFGPGTRLTVL.

Turning to this clonotype: One end of the junction varies from germline; a read error may be responsible. The rearrangement uses TRBV5-5 and TRBJ2-3; TRBD1 might be the D (6 bases). Germline loops: CDR1 SGHKS, CDR2 YYEKEE (reference sequence). The CDR3 is 15 amino acids. The CDR3, as DNA: TGTGCCAGCAGCGGGGGCTTAGTTAGCACAGAAACGCAGTATTTT. Its translation is CASSGGLVSTETQYF.

This sequence joins TRBV6-1 and TRBJ2-3; D is undetermined. In germline, CDR1 is MNHNS, CDR2 SASEGT. Trimming pared 4 bases from V and 4 bases from J, leaving 15 bases between. CDR3 length equals 15 residues. The CDR3 region has the DNA TGTGCCAGCAGTGTAACCAGAATCAGCCCAGATACGCAGTATTTT. Amino acids: CASSVTRISPDTQYF.

The J gene is TRBJ1-1, the V gene TRBV10-3; 9 bases are shared with TRBD1. This CDR3 has 14 residues. Germline values: CDR1 ENHRY, CDR2 SYGVKD. V lost 5 bases and J lost 4; bases outside the gene matches: 5. The CDR3 region has the DNA TGTGCCATCAGTCCGGACAGGGGCGGCACTGAAGCTTTCTTT. Residues: CAISPDRGGTEAFF.

The chain employs TRBV6-5 and TRBJ1-6, with a weak D call TRBD1 (6 bases). Germline loops: CDR1 MNHEY, CDR2 SVGAGI. The CDR3 totals 13 residues. Trimming cost V 7 bases and J 13 bases, with 17 bases left between them. DNA for the CDR3: TGTGCCAGCACCAAAGGGGACACCTTTCCCCTCCACTTT. Its translation: CASTKGDTFPLHF.

There are a few counts of this clonotype. The CDR3 coding sequence is TGCAGTGCTAGAGCTGGAACCGGGGAGCTGTTTTTT. Protein product: CSARAGTGELFF. This chain uses TRBV20-1 with TRBJ2-2, with D unresolved. V dropped 1 base and J dropped 5 bases, with 5 bases sitting between them. Germline V CDR1 and CDR2: DFQATT, SNEGSKA (reference sequence). The CDR3 is 12 residues long.

The rearrangement links TRBV7-6 to TRBJ1-5; TRBD1 agrees at 8 bases. Germline V lookup: CDR1 SGHVS, CDR2 FNYEAQ. The CDR3 sequence is 17 residues long. V was pared by 0 bases and J by 6 bases, with 10 bases of the junction left unmatched. The CDR3 reads CASSLATGTGGSQPQHF. For the CDR3, the DNA is TGTGCCAGCAGCTTAGCGACGGGGACAGGAGGTAGTCAGCCCCAGCATTTT.

This clonotype appeared a few times. The chain has TRBV12-3 or TRBV12-4 and TRBJ2-2; 9 nucleotides match TRBD1. The CDR3 extends over 14 amino acids. The trim removed 3 bases at V and 10 bases at J, leaving 6 bases unmatched. CDR3 bases: TGTGCCAGCAGTTTGGGGACAGGGTCCGAGGAGCTGTTTTTT. Translation gives CASSLGTGSEELFF.

The chain uses TRBV4-1 and TRBJ2-7; 7 bases agree with TRBD2. Per the germline V gene, CDR1 is MGHRA and CDR2 is YSYEKL. The CDR3 extends over 16 amino acids. With V trimmed by 4 bases and J by 2 bases, 11 bases remained unmatched. The CDR3 loop reads CASSPQDIRGAYEQYF. CDR3 nucleotide sequence: TGCGCCAGCAGCCCGCAAGATATACGGGGGGCCTACGAGCAGTACTTC.

In its sample, this clonotype was seen once. V usage is TRBV28 and J usage is TRBJ2-2; 15 nucleotides match TRBD2. The CDR3 loop spans 17 amino acids. Germline CDR1 is MDHEN and CDR2 is SYDVKM. V lost 3 bases and J lost 4; bases outside the gene matches: 3. DNA of the CDR3: TGTGCCAGCAGTTTGGGGGGACTAGCGGGAGGCACCGGGGAGCTGTTTTTT. Translation: CASSLGGLAGGTGELFF.

The rearrangement links TRBV6-2 or TRBV6-3 to TRBJ1-2; D is possibly TRBD1 (6 bases). With 8 bases removed from V and 0 bases from J, the gap between germline ends came to 19 bases. Germline V gives CDR1 MNHEY, CDR2 SVGEGT. The CDR3 runs to 16 residues. CDR3 DNA sequence: TGTGCCAGCCGGGGAAGGGGGAACAGAGCTAACTATGGCTACACCTTC. This encodes CASRGRGNRANYGYTF.

For this clonotype: At one boundary the junction diverges from the germline segment, which might be a read error. The chain combines TRBV28 with TRBJ2-1; D might be TRBD2 (6 bases). The CDR3 length is 15 residues. The germline V gene encodes CDR1 MDHEN and CDR2 SYDVKM. This CDR3 reads CASSFGTGLINGQFF. In DNA form, the CDR3 reads TGTGCCAGCAGTTTTGGGACGGGACTGATCAATGGGCAGTTCTTC. The variable domain in full, completed from reference TRBV28 and TRBJ2-1, reads DVKVTQSSRYLVKRTGEKVFLECVQDMDHENMFWYRQDPGLGLRLIYFSYDVKMKEKGDIPEGYSVSREKKERFSLILESASTNQTSMYLCASSFGTGLINGQFFGPGTRLTVL.

As concerns this clonotype: At one end the junction does not follow the germline gene, possibly because of a read error. J is TRBJ1-6 and V is TRBV6-6; 7 bases line up with TRBD1. Germline values: CDR1 MNHNY, CDR2 SVGAGI (reference sequence). The CDR3 totals 14 residues. CDR3 nucleotide sequence: TGCGCCAGCAGTTACAGGGCAGGGGGTTCACCCCTCCACTTT. As protein: CASSYRAGGSPLHF.

CDR3 residues: CASSYQWPPRDRAMGTEAFF. Here the CDR3 DNA reads TGTGCCAGCAGTTACCAGTGGCCGCCCCGGGACAGGGCGATGGGCACTGAAGCTTTCTTT. The genes are TRBV6-5 and TRBJ1-1, with 9 bases that match TRBD1. J lost 4 bases, V lost 2 bases, and 20 bases had no gene match. Germline CDR1 MNHEY, CDR2 SVGAGI. The CDR3 totals 20 residues.